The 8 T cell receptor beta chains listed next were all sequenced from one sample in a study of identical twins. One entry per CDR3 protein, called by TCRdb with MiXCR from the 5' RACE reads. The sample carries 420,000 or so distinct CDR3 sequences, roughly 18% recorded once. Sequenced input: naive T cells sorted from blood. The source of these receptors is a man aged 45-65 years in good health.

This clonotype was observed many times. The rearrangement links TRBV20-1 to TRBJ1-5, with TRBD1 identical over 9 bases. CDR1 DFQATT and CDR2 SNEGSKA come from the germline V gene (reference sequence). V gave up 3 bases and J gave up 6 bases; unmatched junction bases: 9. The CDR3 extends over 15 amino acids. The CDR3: CSASGRGQGFQPQHF. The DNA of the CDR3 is TGCAGTGCTAGTGGTCGGGGACAGGGCTTTCAGCCCCAGCATTTT.

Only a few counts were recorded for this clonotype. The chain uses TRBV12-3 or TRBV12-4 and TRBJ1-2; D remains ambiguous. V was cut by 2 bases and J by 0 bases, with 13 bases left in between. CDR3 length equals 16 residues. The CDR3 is CASSLIIVGANYGYTF. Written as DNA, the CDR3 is TGTGCCAGCAGTTTAATTATCGTTGGGGCTAACTATGGCTACACCTTC.

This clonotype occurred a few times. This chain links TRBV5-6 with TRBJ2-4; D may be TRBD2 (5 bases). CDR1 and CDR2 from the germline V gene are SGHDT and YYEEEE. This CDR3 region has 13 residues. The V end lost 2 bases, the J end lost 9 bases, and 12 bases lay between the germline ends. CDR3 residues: CASSFGVASIQYF. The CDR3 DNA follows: TGTGCCAGCAGCTTTGGGGTAGCGAGCATTCAGTACTTC.

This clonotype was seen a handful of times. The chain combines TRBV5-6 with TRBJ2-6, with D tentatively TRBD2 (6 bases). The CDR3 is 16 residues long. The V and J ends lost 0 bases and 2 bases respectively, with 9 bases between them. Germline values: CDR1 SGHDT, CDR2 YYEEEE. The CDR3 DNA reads TGTGCCAGCAGCTTGGACCCGGGAGCTGGGGCCAACGTCCTGACTTTC. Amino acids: CASSLDPGAGANVLTF.

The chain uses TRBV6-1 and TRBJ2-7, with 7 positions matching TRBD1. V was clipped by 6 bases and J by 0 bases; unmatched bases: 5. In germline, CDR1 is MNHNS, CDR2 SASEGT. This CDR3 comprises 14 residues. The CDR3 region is CASRHDRVSYEQYF. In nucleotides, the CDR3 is TGTGCCAGCAGACACGACAGGGTCTCCTACGAGCAGTACTTC.

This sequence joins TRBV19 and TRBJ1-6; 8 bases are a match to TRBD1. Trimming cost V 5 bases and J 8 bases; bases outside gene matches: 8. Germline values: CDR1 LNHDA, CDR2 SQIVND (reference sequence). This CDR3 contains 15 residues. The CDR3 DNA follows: TGTGCCAGTAGTCTGCAGACAGGGGCGGATTCACCCCTCCACTTT. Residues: CASSLQTGADSPLHF.

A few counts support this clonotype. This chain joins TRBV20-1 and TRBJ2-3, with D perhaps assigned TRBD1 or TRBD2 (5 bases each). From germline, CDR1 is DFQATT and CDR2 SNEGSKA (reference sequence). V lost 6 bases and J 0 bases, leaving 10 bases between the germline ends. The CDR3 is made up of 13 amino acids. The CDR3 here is CSANRDSTDTQYF. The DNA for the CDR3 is TGCAGTGCCAACCGGGACAGCACAGATACGCAGTATTTT.

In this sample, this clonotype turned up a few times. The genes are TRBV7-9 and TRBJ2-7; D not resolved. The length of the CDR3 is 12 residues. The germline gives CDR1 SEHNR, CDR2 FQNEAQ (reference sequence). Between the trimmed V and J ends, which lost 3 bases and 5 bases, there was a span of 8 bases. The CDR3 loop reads CASSFRSDEQYF. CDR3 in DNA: TGTGCCAGCAGCTTTCGATCAGACGAGCAGTACTTC.